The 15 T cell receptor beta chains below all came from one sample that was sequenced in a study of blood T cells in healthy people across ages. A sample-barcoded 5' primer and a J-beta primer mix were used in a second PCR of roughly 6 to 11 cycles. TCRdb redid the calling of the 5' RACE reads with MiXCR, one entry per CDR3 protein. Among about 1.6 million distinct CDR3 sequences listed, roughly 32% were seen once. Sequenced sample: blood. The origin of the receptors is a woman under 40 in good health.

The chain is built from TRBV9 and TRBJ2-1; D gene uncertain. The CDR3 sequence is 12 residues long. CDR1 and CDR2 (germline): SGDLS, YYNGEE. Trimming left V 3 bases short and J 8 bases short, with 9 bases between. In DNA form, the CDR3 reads TGTGCCAGCAGCGCCATCTTGGATGAGCAGTTCTTC. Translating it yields CASSAILDEQFF.

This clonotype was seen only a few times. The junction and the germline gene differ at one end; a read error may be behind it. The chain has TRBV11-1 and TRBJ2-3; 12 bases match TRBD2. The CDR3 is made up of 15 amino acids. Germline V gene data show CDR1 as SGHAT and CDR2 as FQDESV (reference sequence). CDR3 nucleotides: TGTACCAGCAGCTCTAGCGGGGGGGCCAAAGATACGCAGTATTTT. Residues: CTSSSSGGAKDTQYF.

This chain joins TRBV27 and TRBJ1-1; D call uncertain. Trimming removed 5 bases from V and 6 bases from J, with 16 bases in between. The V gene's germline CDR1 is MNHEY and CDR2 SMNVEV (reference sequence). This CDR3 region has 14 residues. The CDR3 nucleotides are TGTGCCAGCAGTCTACAAACGAGGAGCGCTGAAGCTTTCTTT. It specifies CASSLQTRSAEAFF.

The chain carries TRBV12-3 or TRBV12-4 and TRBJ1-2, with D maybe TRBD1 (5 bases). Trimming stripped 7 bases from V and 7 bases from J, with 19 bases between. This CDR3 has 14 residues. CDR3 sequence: CASTKLSRGTGYTF. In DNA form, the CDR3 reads TGTGCCAGCACCAAGTTAAGTCGGGGGACTGGCTACACCTTC.

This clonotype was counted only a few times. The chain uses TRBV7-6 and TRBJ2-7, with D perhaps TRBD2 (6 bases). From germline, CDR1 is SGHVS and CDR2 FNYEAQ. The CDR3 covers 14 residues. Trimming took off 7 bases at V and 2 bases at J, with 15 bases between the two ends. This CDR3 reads CASNVGSGTYEQYF. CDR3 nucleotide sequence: TGTGCCAGCAACGTGGGTAGCGGAACCTACGAGCAGTACTTC.

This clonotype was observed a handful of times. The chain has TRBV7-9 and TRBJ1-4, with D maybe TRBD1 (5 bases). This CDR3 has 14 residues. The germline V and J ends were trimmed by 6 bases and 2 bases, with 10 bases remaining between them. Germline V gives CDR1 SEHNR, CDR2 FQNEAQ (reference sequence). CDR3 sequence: CASSWDGTNEKLFF. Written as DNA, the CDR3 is TGTGCCAGCAGTTGGGACGGGACTAATGAAAAACTGTTTTTT.

The CDR3 sequence: CASRAGGSGHEQYF. The CDR3 DNA is TGTGCCAGCAGGGCGGGCGGGAGTGGCCACGAGCAGTACTTC. The rearrangement joins TRBV27 to TRBJ2-7; TRBD2 matches 7 bases. The J segment lost 5 bases and the V segment lost 6 bases, leaving 10 bases of the junction unmatched. The CDR3 extends over 14 amino acids. Germline V CDR1 and CDR2: MNHEY, SMNVEV (reference sequence).

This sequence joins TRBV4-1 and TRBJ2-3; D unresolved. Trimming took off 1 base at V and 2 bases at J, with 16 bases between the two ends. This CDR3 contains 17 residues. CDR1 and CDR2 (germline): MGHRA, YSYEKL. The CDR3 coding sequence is TGCGCCAGCAGCCAAGGCCCCGGCGGCTTAGTCACAGATACGCAGTATTTT. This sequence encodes CASSQGPGGLVTDTQYF.

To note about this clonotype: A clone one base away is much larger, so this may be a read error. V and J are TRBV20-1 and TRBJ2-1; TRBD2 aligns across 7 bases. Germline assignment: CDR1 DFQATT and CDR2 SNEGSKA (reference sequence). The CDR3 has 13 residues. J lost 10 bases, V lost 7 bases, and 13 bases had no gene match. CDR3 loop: CSVPLGGRGEQFF. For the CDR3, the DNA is TGCAGTGTTCCCCTGGGCGGGAGAGGCGAGCAGTTCTTC.

CDR3 nucleotide sequence: TGTGCCAGCAGTCCATCGGGAGAATTGGCCTACAATGAGCAGTTCTTC. Protein: CASSPSGELAYNEQFF. The V and J genes are TRBV27 and TRBJ2-1; D is perhaps TRBD2 (6 bases). The CDR3 sequence is 16 residues long. V gave up 5 bases and J gave up 2 bases, with 16 bases separating them. CDR1 and CDR2 from the germline V gene are MNHEY and SMNVEV (reference sequence).

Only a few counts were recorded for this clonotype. Here the CDR3 reads CASSATGDQGSYEQYF. As DNA, the CDR3 is TGTGCCAGCAGCGCGACAGGGGACCAAGGCTCCTACGAGCAGTACTTC. J is TRBJ2-7 and V is TRBV2; TRBD1 aligns across 8 bases. The V segment lost 6 bases and the J segment 0 bases; nucleotides outside the gene matches: 10. The CDR3 length is 16 residues. Per the germline V gene, CDR1 is SNHLY and CDR2 is FYNNEI. The variable domain in full, completed from reference TRBV2 and TRBJ2-7, reads EPEVTQTPSHQVTQMGQEVILRCVPISNHLYFYWYRQILGQKVEFLVSFYNNEISEKSEIFDDQFSVERPDGSNFTLKIRSTKLEDSAMYFCASSATGDQGSYEQYFGPGTRLTVT.

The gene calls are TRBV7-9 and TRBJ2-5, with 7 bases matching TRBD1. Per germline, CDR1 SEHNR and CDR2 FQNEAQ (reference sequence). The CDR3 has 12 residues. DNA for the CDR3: TGTGCGGTCGGACAGGCCCAAGAGACCCAGTACTTC. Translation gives CAVGQAQETQYF.

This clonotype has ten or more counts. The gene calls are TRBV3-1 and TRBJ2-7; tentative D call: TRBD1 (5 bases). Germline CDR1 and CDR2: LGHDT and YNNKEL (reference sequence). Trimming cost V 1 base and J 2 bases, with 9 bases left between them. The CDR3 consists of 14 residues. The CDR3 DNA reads TGTGCCAGCAGCCAAGTGGCAGGGCCCTACGAGCAGTACTTC. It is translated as CASSQVAGPYEQYF.

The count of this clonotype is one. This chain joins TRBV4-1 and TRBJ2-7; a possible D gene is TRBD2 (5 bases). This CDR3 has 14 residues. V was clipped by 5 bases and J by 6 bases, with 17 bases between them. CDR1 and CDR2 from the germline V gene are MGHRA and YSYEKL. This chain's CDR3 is CASSANLLETEQYF. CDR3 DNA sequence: TGCGCCAGCAGCGCCAACCTACTAGAGACCGAGCAGTACTTC.

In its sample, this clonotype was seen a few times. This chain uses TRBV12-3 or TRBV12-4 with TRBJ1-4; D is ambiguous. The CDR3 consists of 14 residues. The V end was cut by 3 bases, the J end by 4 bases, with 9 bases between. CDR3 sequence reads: CASSFLRFNEKLFF. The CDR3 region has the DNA TGTGCCAGCAGTTTTCTCAGGTTTAATGAAAAACTGTTTTTT.